The clone carrying this TCR beta chain has at least ten counts. This specimen comes from a study of T cells after yellow fever vaccination. Germline assignment: CDR1 LGHDT and CDR2 YNNKEL (reference sequence). The V gene end was trimmed by 6 bases and the J gene end by 7 bases; junction bases not matched to a gene: 1. CDR3 size: 13 residues. From the 5' RACE reads, TCRdb called clonotypes with MiXCR, one entry per CDR3 protein. This sample has roughly 150,000 distinct CDR3 sequences, with 5% to 7.5% found just once. The chain recombines TRBV3-1 with TRBJ2-1; 12 bases line up with TRBD2. This sequence originates from a man aged 30-40 years who received the YFV17D yellow fever vaccine. The material sequenced was CD4+ T cells sorted from PBMCs, taken 10 days after the yellow fever booster vaccination. In DNA form, the CDR3 reads TGTGCCAGCAGACTAGCGGGAGGAAATGAGCAGTTCTTC. Translated: CASRLAGGNEQFF.